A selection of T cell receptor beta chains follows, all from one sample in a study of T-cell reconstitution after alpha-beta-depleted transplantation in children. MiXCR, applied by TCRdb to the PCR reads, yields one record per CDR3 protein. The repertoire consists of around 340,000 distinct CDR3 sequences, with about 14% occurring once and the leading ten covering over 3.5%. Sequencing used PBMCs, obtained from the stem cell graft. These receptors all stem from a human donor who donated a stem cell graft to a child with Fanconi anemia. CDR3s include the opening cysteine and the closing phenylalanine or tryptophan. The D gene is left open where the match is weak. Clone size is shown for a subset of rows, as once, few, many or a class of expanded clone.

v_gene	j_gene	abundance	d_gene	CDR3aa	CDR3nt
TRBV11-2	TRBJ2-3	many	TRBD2	CASSLDPAAGGPSTDTQYF	TGTGCCAGCAGCTTGGATCCGGCAGCGGGGGGCCCTAGCACAGATACGCAGTATTTT
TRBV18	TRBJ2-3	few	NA	CASSPPSGVTDTQYF	TGTGCCAGCTCACCACCGAGCGGCGTCACAGATACGCAGTATTTT
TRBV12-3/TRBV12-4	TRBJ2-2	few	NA	CASRKQGSGTGELFF	TGTGCCAGCAGGAAACAGGGCTCTGGCACCGGGGAGCTGTTTTTT
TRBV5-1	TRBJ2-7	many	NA	CASSLAARGGEQYF	TGCGCCAGCAGCTTGGCTGCCAGGGGCGGCGAGCAGTACTTC
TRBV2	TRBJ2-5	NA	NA	CASSEWGETQYF	TGTGCCAGCAGTGAATGGGGAGAGACCCAGTACTTC
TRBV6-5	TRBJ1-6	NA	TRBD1	CASSYRQGPIHF	TGTGCCAGCAGTTACCGACAGGGCCCGATCCACTTT
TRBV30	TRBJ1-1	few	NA	CASDRAEAFF	TGTGCCTCGGATAGAGCTGAAGCTTTCTTT
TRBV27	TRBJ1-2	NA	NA	CASGGTGDYGYTF	TGTGCCAGCGGGGGGACCGGTGACTATGGCTACACCTTC
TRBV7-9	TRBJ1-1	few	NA	CASSLPQGMNTEAFF	TGTGCCAGCAGCTTACCTCAGGGAATGAACACTGAAGCTTTCTTT
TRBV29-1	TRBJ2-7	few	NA	CSVQTGTHPNEQYF	TGCAGCGTGCAAACCGGGACCCACCCTAACGAGCAGTACTTC
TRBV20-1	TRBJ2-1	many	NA	CSASSGSPYNEQFF	TGCAGTGCTAGTTCGGGCAGCCCATACAATGAGCAGTTCTTC
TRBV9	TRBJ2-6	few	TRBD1	CASSFTTGTASSGANVLTF	TGTGCCAGCAGCTTTACCACCGGGACAGCGAGCTCTGGGGCCAACGTCCTGACTTTC
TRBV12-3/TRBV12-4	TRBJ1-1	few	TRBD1	CASSFRTGLGTEAFF	TGTGCCAGCAGTTTCCGGACAGGTTTGGGCACTGAAGCTTTCTTT
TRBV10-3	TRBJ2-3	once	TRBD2	CATTPGLAGASDTQYF	TGTGCCACAACTCCGGGACTAGCGGGGGCTTCAGATACGCAGTATTTT
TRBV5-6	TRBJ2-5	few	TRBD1	CASSSGTGEVTQYF	TGTGCCAGCAGCTCCGGGACAGGGGAAGTGACCCAGTACTTC
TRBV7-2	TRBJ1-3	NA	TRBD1	CASSFNRGFPSGNTIYF	TGTGCCAGCAGCTTCAACAGGGGGTTTCCCTCTGGAAACACCATATATTTT
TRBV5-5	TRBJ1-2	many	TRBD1	CASSLSSGGAFRGYTF	TGTGCCAGCAGCTTGAGTTCAGGGGGCGCTTTTCGTGGCTACACCTTC
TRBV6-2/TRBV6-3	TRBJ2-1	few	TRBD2	CASSFGTTSVRAIDNEQFF	TGTGCCAGCAGTTTTGGCACCACTAGCGTGCGGGCCATAGACAATGAGCAGTTCTTC
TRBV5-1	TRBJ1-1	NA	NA	CASSLERLGTEAFF	TGCGCCAGCAGCTTGGAGAGATTGGGTACTGAAGCTTTCTTT
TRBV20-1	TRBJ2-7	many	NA	CSARDGRFSYEQYF	TGCAGTGCTAGAGATGGACGGTTCTCCTACGAGCAGTACTTC
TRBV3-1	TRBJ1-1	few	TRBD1	CASSQSGQGNTEAFF	TGTGCCAGCAGCCAATCCGGACAGGGGAACACTGAAGCTTTCTTT
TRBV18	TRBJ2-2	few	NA	CASSPNFSGELFF	TGTGCCAGCTCACCGAACTTTTCCGGGGAGCTGTTTTTT
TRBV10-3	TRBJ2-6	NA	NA	CASRPDSGANVLTF	TGTGCCTCCCGACCCGACTCTGGGGCCAACGTCCTGACTTTC
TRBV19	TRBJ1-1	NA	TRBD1	CASGGQRTGGMNTEAFF	TGTGCCAGTGGAGGGCAAAGGACAGGGGGAATGAACACTGAAGCTTTCTTT
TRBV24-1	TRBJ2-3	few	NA	CATSAGGSTDTQYF	TGTGCCACCAGTGCGGGTGGGAGCACAGATACGCAGTATTTT
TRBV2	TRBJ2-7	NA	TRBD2	CASTGGVTYEQYF	TGTGCCAGCACCGGGGGGGTTACCTACGAGCAGTACTTC
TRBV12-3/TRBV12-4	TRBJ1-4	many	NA	CASSFSTGSEKLFF	TGTGCCAGCAGTTTTTCGACAGGATCGGAAAAACTGTTTTTT
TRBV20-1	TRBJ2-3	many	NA	CSARDIRGSDTQYF	TGCAGTGCTAGAGATATTCGCGGCAGCGATACGCAGTATTTT
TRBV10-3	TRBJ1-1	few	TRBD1	CAIRDRQGMNTEAFF	TGTGCCATCAGGGATCGACAGGGAATGAACACTGAAGCTTTCTTT
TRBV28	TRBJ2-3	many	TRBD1	CAIRRGPITDTQYF	TGTGCCATTCGAAGGGGGCCTATCACAGATACGCAGTATTTT
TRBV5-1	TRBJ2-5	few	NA	CASSLGEQETQYF	TGCGCCAGCAGCTTGGGAGAACAAGAGACCCAGTACTTC
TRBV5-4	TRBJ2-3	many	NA	CASSTSGSTDTQYF	TGTGCCAGCAGCACCAGCGGGAGCACAGATACGCAGTATTTT
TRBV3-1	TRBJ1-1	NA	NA	CASSSKQGNTEAFF	TGTGCCAGCAGCTCAAAACAGGGGAACACTGAAGCTTTCTTT
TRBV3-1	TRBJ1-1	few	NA	CASSPWGLTNTEAFF	TGTGCCAGCAGCCCCTGGGGGTTAACGAACACTGAAGCTTTCTTT
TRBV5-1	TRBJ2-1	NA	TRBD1	CASSIGTVSYNEQFF	TGCGCCAGCAGCATCGGGACAGTCTCCTACAATGAGCAGTTCTTC
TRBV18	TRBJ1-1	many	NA	CASSSQGNVAFF	TGTGCCAGCTCATCACAGGGTAATGTTGCTTTCTTT
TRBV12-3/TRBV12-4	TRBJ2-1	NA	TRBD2	CASGQRERNNEQFF	TGTGCCAGCGGGCAGCGGGAGCGGAACAATGAGCAGTTCTTC
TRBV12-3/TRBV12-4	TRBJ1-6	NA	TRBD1	CASSGDRSYNSPLHF	TGTGCCAGCAGTGGGGACAGATCCTATAATTCACCCCTCCACTTT
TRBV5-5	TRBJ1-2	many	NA	CASSLLWDRSGYTF	TGTGCCAGCAGCTTACTATGGGACCGGTCTGGCTACACCTTC
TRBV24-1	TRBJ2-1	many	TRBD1	CATSPTGNHNEQFF	TGTGCCACCAGTCCGACAGGGAACCACAATGAGCAGTTCTTC
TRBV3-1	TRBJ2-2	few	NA	CASSQVAVQSGELFF	TGTGCCAGCAGCCAAGTCGCCGTTCAGTCAGGGGAGCTGTTTTTT
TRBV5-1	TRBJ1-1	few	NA	CASSLLGQKNTEAFF	TGCGCCAGCAGCTTGTTAGGACAGAAGAACACTGAAGCTTTCTTT
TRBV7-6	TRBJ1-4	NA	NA	CASSSSGLSEKLFF	TGTGCCAGCAGCTCATCGGGACTAAGTGAAAAACTGTTTTTT
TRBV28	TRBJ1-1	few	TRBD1	CASSLDRALGAFF	TGTGCCAGCAGTTTAGACAGGGCCCTAGGAGCTTTCTTT
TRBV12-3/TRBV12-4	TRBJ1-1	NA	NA	CASSLSWKGEAFF	TGTGCCAGCAGTTTAAGTTGGAAGGGGGAAGCTTTCTTT
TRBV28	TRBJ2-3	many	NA	CASSGDRLTDTQYF	TGTGCCAGCAGTGGTGACAGGCTCACAGATACGCAGTATTTT
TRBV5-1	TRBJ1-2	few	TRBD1	CASSSPDRLGLRGYTF	TGCGCCAGCAGCTCCCCGGACAGGCTGGGGCTAAGAGGCTACACCTTC
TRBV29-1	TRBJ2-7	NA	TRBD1	CSATGGMAYEQYF	TGCAGCGCGACAGGGGGCATGGCCTACGAGCAGTACTTC
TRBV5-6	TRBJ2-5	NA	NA	CASSPQGLWQETQYF	TGTGCCAGCAGCCCTCAGGGGCTTTGGCAAGAGACCCAGTACTTC
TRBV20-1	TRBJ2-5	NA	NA	CSARGGFTLETQYF	TGCAGTGCTAGGGGGGGTTTCACCCTGGAGACCCAGTACTTC
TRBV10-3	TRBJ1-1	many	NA	CAITTGPYTEAFF	TGTGCCATTACGACCGGGCCCTACACTGAAGCTTTCTTT
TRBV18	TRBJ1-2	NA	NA	CASSPEQGHGYTF	TGTGCCAGCTCACCAGAGCAGGGCCATGGCTACACCTTC
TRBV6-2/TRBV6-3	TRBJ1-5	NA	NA	CASSFEKGQLYSNQPQHF	TGTGCCAGCAGTTTCGAGAAGGGGCAGCTTTATAGCAATCAGCCCCAGCATTTT
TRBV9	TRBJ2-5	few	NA	CASSVSEETQYF	TGTGCCAGCAGCGTTTCGGAGGAGACCCAGTACTTC
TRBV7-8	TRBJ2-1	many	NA	CASSSINEQFF	TGTGCCAGCAGCTCCATTAATGAGCAGTTCTTC
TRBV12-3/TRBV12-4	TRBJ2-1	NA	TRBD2	CASTAGGAGRNEQFF	TGTGCCAGCACCGCGGGGGGGGCAGGGAGGAATGAGCAGTTCTTC
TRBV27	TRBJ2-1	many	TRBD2	CASSLSVGLAGALRYEQFF	TGTGCCAGCAGTTTATCGGTTGGACTAGCGGGGGCTCTGAGGTATGAGCAGTTCTTC
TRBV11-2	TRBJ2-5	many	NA	CASSFGNTETQYF	TGTGCCAGCAGCTTTGGGAATACGGAGACCCAGTACTTC
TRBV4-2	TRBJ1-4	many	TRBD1	CASSPSPGTVYEKLFF	TGTGCCAGCAGCCCATCACCCGGGACAGTCTATGAAAAACTGTTTTTT
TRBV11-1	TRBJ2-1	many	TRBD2	CASSSPFSGGVFTLLNEQFF	TGTGCCAGCAGCTCCCCTTTTAGCGGGGGGGTTTTCACCCTCTTGAATGAGCAGTTCTTC